This record looks at one T cell receptor beta chain sequence and its context. The record originates from a study of blood T cell repertoires in COVID-19. Assay used: immunoSEQ multiplex PCR; TCRdb lists only in-frame clones, some missing. Of hundreds of thousands of clones listed, 88% were seen once; the top ten hold about 3%. This CDR3 contains 15 residues. Per germline, CDR1 MNHEY and CDR2 SMNVEV (reference sequence). Trimming removed 2 bases at V and 1 base at J, with 11 bases between. The sample consisted of PBMCs or T cells enriched from blood (not recorded which). This sequence joins TRBV27 and TRBJ1-1; TRBD1 might be the D (6 bases). The source is a woman between 50 and 59 years old who had recovered from COVID-19. CDR3 in DNA: TGTGCCAGCAGTTTACTAGGGACATCGAACACTGAAGCTTTCTTT. Translation: CASSLLGTSNTEAFF.